Sequencing of this TCR beta chain was carried out in a study of cytomegalovirus exposure and HLA in healthy donors. PCR primers comprised 60 Vbeta and 13 Jbeta primers. Measured with immunoSEQ multiplex PCR; TCRdb has only the in-frame clones, and not every one. The sample has some 180,000 clones; about four fifths are singletons. Germline CDR1 reads SGHKS; CDR2 reads YYEKEE (reference sequence). V was shortened by 1 base and J by 0 bases, with 8 bases between the two germline ends. CDR3 length equals 15 residues. This TCR was recovered from a female donor in good health and CMV-seronegative. The chain is built from TRBV5-5 and TRBJ2-1; D gene unclear. Sequenced: PBMCs. The CDR3 DNA reads as TGTGCCAGCAGCTTGATAGTGAGCTCCTACAATGAGCAGTTCTTC. Protein sequence: CASSLIVSSYNEQFF. Using reference TRBV5-5 and TRBJ2-1 for the parts outside the CDR3, the full variable domain is DAGVTQSPTHLIKTRGQQVTLRCSPISGHKSVSWYQQVLGQGPQFIFQYYEKEERGRGNFPDRFSARQFPNYSSELNVNALLLGDSALYLCASSLIVSSYNEQFFGPGTRLTVL.